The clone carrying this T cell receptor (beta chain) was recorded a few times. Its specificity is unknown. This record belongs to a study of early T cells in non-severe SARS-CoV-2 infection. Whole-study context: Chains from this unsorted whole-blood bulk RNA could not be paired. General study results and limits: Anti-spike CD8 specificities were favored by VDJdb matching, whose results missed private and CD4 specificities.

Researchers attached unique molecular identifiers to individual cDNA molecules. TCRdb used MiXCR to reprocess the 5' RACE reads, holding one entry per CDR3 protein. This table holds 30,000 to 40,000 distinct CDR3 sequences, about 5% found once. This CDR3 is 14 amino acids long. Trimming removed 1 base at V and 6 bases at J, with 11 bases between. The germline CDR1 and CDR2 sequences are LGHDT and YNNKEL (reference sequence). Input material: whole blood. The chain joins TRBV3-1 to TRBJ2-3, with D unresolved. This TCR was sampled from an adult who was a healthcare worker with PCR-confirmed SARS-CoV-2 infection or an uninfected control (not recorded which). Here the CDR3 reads CASSQASSLDTQYF. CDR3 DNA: TGTGCCAGCAGCCAAGCTTCTTCCTTGGATACGCAGTATTTT.